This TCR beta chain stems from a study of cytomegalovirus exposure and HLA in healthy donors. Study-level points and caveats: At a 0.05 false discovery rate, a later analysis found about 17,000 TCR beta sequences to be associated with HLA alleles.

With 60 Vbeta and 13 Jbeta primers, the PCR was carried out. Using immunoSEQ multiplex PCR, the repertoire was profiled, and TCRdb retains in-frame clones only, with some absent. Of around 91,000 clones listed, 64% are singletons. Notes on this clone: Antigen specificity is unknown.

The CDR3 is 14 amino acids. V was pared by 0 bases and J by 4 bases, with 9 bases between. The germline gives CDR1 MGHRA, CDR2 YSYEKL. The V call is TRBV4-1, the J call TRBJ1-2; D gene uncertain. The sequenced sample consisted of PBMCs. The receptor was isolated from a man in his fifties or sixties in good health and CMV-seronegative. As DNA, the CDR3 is TGCGCCAGCAGCCAAGAAACGGGAGCCTATGGCTACACCTTC. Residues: CASSQETGAYGYTF.